This T cell receptor (beta chain) was profiled in a study of cytomegalovirus exposure and HLA in healthy donors. Overall study results and limits: Rare TCR sequences predominated, though certain public TCRs were found in many donors. Later analysis revealed greater clonal expansion in HLA-associated TCR beta chains than in equally common others. Previously analyzed data showed that most TCR beta V segments were productive at a frequency of about 87% or about 30%.

The CDR3 consists of 15 residues. The germline V gene has CDR1 LNHDA and CDR2 SQIVND (reference sequence). Trimming pared 7 bases from V and 0 bases from J, leaving 14 bases between. With respect to this clone: Its antigen remains unknown.

Researchers ran the PCR with 60 Vbeta and 13 Jbeta primers. Repertoires were generated with immunoSEQ multiplex PCR, while TCRdb's copy carries only in-frame clones and drops some. The data hold under 200,000 clones, with 80% observed a single time. The source of this sequence is a middle-aged man in good health and CMV-seropositive. Sequenced input: PBMCs. V gene TRBV19 combines with J gene TRBJ2-3; the D gene is possibly TRBD2 (6 bases). The CDR3 nucleotides read TGTGCCAGTACCTTGGGGGGATCTAGCACAGATACGCAGTATTTT. Residues: CASTLGGSSTDTQYF.